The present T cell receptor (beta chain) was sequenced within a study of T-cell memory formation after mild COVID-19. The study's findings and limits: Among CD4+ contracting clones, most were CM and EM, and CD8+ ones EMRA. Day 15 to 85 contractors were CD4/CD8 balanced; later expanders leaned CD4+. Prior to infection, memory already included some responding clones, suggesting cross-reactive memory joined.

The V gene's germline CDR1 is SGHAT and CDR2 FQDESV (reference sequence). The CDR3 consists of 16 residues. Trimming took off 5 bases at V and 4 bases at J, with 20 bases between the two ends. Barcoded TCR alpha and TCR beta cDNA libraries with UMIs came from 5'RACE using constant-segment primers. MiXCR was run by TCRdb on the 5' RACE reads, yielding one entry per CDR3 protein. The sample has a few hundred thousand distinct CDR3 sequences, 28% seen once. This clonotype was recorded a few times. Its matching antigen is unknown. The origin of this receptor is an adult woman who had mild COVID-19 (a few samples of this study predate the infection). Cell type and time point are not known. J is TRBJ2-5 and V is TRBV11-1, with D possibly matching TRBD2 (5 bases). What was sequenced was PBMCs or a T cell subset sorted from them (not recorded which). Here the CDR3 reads CASSARMGRGGETQYF. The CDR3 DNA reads TGTGCCAGCAGCGCACGAATGGGGAGAGGCGGAGAGACCCAGTACTTC. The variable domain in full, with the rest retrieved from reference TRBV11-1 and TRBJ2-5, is EAEVAQSPRYKITEKSQAVAFWCDPISGHATLYWYRQILGQGPELLVQFQDESVVDDSQLPKDRFSAERLKGVDSTLKIQPAELGDSAMYLCASSARMGRGGETQYFGPGTRLLVL.